This T cell receptor (beta chain) was profiled in a study of beta chain features in type 1 diabetes. This clone was found a few times. Germline CDR1 is MNHNS and CDR2 is SASEGT. The CDR3 is made up of 12 amino acids. V was cut by 7 bases and J by 4 bases, with 10 bases left in between. The investigators reverse transcribed all of the isolated RNA, so they sequenced expressed TCRB transcripts. Sequencing was performed with immunoSEQ multiplex PCR; in TCRdb, only in-frame clones are kept and a portion is missing. Of some 270,000 clones listed, roughly 14% are singletons. The chain couples TRBV6-1 to TRBJ1-1; no clear D. Sequencing was performed on naive CD4+ T cells from blood. This TCR derives from a woman between 35 and 50 years old in good health. CDR3 in DNA: TGTGCCAGCAAGATAGCGTCCACTGAAGCTTTCTTT. This sequence encodes CASKIASTEAFF.